This T cell receptor beta chain was obtained from a study of post-analysis software for immune sequencing data. About this clonotype itself: Antigen unknown.

Included in the TCR beta cDNA libraries were unique molecular identifiers. TCRdb fed the PCR reads into MiXCR, producing one record per CDR3 protein. This sample has 170,000 or so distinct CDR3 sequences, with over 25% found just once. The junction had 1 base not matched to a gene; V was cut back by 3 bases and J by 4 bases. In germline, CDR1 is SGHRS, CDR2 YFSETQ. This CDR3 region has 14 residues. Study observations and caveats: Multiple sclerosis patients showed significantly lower normalized Chao1 diversity than controls did. When patients were compared with controls, 4 or 5 TRBV segments were more frequent, TRBV5-6, TRBV5-1 and TRBV20-1 among them.

This receptor was taken from a girl between 5 and 17 years old with multiple sclerosis. This chain joins TRBV5-1 and TRBJ2-3; 11 nucleotides agree with TRBD1. Sequenced: blood. The CDR3 sequence: CASSWGQGADTQYF. The CDR3, as DNA: TGCGCCAGCAGCTGGGGACAGGGGGCAGATACGCAGTATTTT.